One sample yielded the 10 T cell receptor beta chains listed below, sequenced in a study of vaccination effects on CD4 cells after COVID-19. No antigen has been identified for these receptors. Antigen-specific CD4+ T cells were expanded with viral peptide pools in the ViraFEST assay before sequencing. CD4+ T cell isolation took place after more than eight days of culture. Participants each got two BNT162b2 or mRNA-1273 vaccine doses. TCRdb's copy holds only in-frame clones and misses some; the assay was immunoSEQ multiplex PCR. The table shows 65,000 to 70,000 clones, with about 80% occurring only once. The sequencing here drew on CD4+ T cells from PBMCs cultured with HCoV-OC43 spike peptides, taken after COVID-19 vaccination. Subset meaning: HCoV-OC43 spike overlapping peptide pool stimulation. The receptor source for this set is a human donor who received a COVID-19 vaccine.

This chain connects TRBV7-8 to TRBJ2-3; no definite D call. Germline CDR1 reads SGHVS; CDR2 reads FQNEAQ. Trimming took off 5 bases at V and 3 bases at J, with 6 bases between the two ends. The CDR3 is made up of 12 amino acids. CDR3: CASSRRTDTQYF. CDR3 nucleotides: TGTGCCAGCAGCCGGAGAACAGATACGCAGTATTTT.

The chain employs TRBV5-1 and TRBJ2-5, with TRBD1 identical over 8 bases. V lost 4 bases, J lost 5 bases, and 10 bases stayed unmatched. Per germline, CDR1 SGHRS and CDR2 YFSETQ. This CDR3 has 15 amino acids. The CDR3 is CASSDPTGAGETQYF. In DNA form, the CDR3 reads TGCGCCAGCAGCGATCCGACAGGGGCAGGCGAGACCCAGTACTTC.

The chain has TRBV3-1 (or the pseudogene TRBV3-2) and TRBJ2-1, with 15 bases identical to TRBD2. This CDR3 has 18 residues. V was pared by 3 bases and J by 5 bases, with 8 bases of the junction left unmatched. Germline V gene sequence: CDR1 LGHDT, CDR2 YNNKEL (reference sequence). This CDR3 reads CASSHSGTSGGIHNEQFF. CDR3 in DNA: TGTGCCAGCAGCCACTCCGGGACTAGCGGGGGGATACACAATGAGCAGTTCTTC.

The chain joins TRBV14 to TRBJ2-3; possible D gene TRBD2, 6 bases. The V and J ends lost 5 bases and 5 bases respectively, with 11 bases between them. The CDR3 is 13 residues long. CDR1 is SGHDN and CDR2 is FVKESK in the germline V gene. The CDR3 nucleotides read TGTGCCAGCAGCGGAGGGTCTTTAGATACGCAGTATTTT. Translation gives CASSGGSLDTQYF.

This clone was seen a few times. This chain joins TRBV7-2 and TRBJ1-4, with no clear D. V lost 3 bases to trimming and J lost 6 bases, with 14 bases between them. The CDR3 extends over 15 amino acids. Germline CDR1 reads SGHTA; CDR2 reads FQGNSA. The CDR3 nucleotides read TGTGCCAGCAGCTTTTTCTCTGGTCTGGATGAAAAACTGTTTTTT. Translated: CASSFFSGLDEKLFF.

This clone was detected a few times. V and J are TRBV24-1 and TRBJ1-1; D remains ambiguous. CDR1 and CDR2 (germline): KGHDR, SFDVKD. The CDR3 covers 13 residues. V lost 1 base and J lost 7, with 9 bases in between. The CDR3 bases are TGTGCCACCAGTGATTTTAAGGGTATTGAAGCTTTCTTT. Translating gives CATSDFKGIEAFF.

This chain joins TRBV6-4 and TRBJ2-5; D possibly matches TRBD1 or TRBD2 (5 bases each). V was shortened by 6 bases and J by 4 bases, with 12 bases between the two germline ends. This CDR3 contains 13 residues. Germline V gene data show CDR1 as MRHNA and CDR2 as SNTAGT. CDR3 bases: TGTGCCAGCAGCGCAGCGAGGGGAGAGACCCAGTACTTC. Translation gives CASSAARGETQYF.

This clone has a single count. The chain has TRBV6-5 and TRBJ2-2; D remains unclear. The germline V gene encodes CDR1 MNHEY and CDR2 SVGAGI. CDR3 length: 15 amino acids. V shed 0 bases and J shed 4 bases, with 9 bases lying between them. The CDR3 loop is CASSYSDSSTGELFF. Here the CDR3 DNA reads TGTGCCAGCAGTTACTCAGACTCGTCCACCGGGGAGCTGTTTTTT.

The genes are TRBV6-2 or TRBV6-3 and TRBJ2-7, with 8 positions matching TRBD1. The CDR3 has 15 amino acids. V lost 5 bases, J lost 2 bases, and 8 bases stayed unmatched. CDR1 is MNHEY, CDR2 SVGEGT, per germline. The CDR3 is CASSPQGTGTYEQYV. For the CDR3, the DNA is TGTGCCAGCAGTCCACAGGGGACAGGAACCTACGAGCAGTACGTC.

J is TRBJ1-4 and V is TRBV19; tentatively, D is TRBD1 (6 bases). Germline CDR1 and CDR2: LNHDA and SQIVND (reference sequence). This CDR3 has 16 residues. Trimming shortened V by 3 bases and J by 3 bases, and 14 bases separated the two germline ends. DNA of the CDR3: TGTGCCAGTAGTATGTTTCTGAGGGGGGCTAATGAAAAACTGTTTTTT. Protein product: CASSMFLRGANEKLFF.